Included here is one T cell receptor beta chain sequence, with context. Antigen specificity is unknown. In the PCR, 60 Vbeta and 13 Jbeta primers were used. Generated by immunoSEQ multiplex PCR, the TCRdb table keeps only in-frame clones and is missing some. The sample shows 83,000 or so clones, 60% to 80% of them seen only once. Trimming cost V 5 bases and J 0 bases, with 12 bases left between them. CDR3 length: 15 residues. CDR1 and CDR2 from the germline V gene are SEHNR and FQNEAQ (reference sequence). These data are taken from a study of cytomegalovirus exposure and HLA in healthy donors. Study results and limitations: Some V segments (TRBV6-2 and TRBV6-3 among them) were excluded as indistinguishable.

This receptor was obtained from a female donor in good health and CMV-seronegative. This rearrangement joins TRBV7-9 to TRBJ2-3; D not certain. The sequenced sample was PBMCs. The CDR3: CASSPGTVSTDTQYF. In DNA form, the CDR3 reads TGTGCCAGCAGCCCTGGTACGGTTAGCACAGATACGCAGTATTTT. The whole variable domain, remainder taken from reference TRBV7-9 and TRBJ2-3, is DTGVSQNPRHKITKRGQNVTFRCDPISEHNRLYWYRQTLGQGPEFLTYFQNEAQLEKSRLLSDRFSAERPKGSFSTLEIQRTEQGDSAMYLCASSPGTVSTDTQYFGPGTRLTVL.